A single sample gave rise to the 21 T cell receptor beta chains below, sequenced in a study of blood T cell repertoires in COVID-19 (dated by TCRdb to the early 2020s). Receptor libraries were prepared by the immunoSEQ multiplex PCR assay. TCRdb took over this immuneACCESS table, retaining in-frame rearrangements with V and J assigned. Such tables are incomplete; in checked studies, under half of the missing clones stem from an unresolved V gene, and the remainder is unexplained. The sample has about 120,000 clones on record, about 83% of them singletons. The ten largest clones add up to approximately 12% of the sample. Sequenced: peripheral blood. These receptors came from a man aged 60 to 75 with acute or convalescent COVID-19.

V and J are TRBV28 and TRBJ2-7; D ambiguous. V lost 7 bases and J 2 bases, leaving 12 bases between the germline ends. The CDR3 has 13 residues. From germline, CDR1 is MDHEN and CDR2 SYDVKM. CDR3 protein: CASISESPYEQYF. DNA for the CDR3: TGTGCCAGCATAAGCGAATCCCCCTACGAGCAGTACTTC.

The chain uses TRBV29-1 and TRBJ2-7, with D perhaps matching TRBD1 (6 bases). Per germline, CDR1 SQVTM and CDR2 ANQGSEA. This CDR3 is 12 amino acids long. The V gene lost 4 bases and the J gene lost 2 bases, with 9 bases spanning the gap. DNA of the CDR3: TGCAGCGTTGTCAGGGGCGCCTACGAGCAGTACTTC. It yields the protein CSVVRGAYEQYF.

The V call is TRBV5-4, the J call TRBJ2-7; 11 bases agree with TRBD1. V shed 4 bases, J shed 1 base, and the junction held 4 bases outside the gene matches. This CDR3 spans 15 amino acids. Looked up from germline, CDR1 is SGHNT and CDR2 is YYREEE (reference sequence). CDR3: CASSLGTGGSYEQYF. The CDR3 nucleotides read TGTGCCAGCAGCCTCGGGACAGGGGGTTCCTACGAGCAGTACTTC.

The gene calls are TRBV19 and TRBJ1-1; TRBD1 matches 7 bases. The germline V gene encodes CDR1 LNHDA and CDR2 SQIVND (reference sequence). Losses at the gene ends were 6 bases for V and 3 bases for J; bases not matched to a gene: 10. This CDR3 is built from 15 residues. The CDR3 sequence: CASSTVDRRDTEAFF. CDR3 bases: TGTGCCAGTAGCACCGTGGACAGGAGGGACACTGAAGCTTTCTTT.

This sequence joins TRBV18 and TRBJ2-1; 9 bases map to TRBD1. The CDR3 totals 20 residues. J gave up 0 bases and V 1 base, and 13 bases lay outside the gene matches. CDR1 is KGHSH and CDR2 is LQKENI in the germline V gene. CDR3 DNA sequence: TGTGCCAGCTCACCACGTCGGACAGGGGCCCTCCTAAGCTCCTACAATGAGCAGTTCTTC. It encodes CASSPRRTGALLSSYNEQFF.

The chain has TRBV15 and TRBJ2-7, with D possibly TRBD2 on 6 matching bases. Germline V gene sequence: CDR1 LNHNV, CDR2 YYDKDF (reference sequence). Trimming pared 1 base from V and 2 bases from J, leaving 12 bases between. The CDR3 loop spans 15 amino acids. CDR3 nucleotide sequence: TGTGCCACCAGCAGAGGAGCGGGTCCGACCTACGAGCAGTACTTC. Translated, it gives CATSRGAGPTYEQYF.

This chain uses TRBV5-5 with TRBJ2-7; D is uncertain. The CDR3 runs 14 residues. Trimming took 0 bases from V and 2 from J, leaving 9 bases between them. CDR1 and CDR2 from the germline V gene are SGHKS and YYEKEE (reference sequence). The CDR3 reads CASSLARSTYEQYF. CDR3 DNA sequence: TGTGCCAGCAGCTTGGCCAGGTCTACCTACGAGCAGTACTTC.

This sequence joins TRBV15 and TRBJ2-1; the D gene is possibly TRBD2 (5 bases). There are 14 residues in the CDR3. Germline CDR1 and CDR2: LNHNV and YYDKDF (reference sequence). V shed 0 bases and J shed 8 bases, with 11 bases lying between them. The CDR3 is CATSREMASYEQFF. The CDR3 DNA sequence: TGTGCCACCAGCAGAGAAATGGCTAGCTATGAGCAGTTCTTC. Based on the CDR3 plus reference TRBV15 and TRBJ2-1, the full variable domain is DAMVIQNPRYQVTQFGKPVTLSCSQTLNHNVMYWYQQKSSQAPKLLFHYYDKDFNNEADTPDNFQSRRPNTSFCFLDIRSPGLGDTAMYLCATSREMASYEQFFGPGTRLTVL.

The chain carries TRBV11-2 and TRBJ2-5; TRBD1 agrees at 10 bases. The germline CDR1 and CDR2 sequences are SGHAT and FQNNGV. V lost 4 bases and J lost 3; bases outside the gene matches: 5. The CDR3 consists of 15 residues. The CDR3 coding sequence is TGTGCCAGCAGCTCGGCAGGGACAGGGGAAGAGACCCAGTACTTC. Translating gives CASSSAGTGEETQYF. The full variable domain, with the rest looked up from reference TRBV11-2 and TRBJ2-5, is EAGVAQSPRYKIIEKRQSVAFWCNPISGHATLYWYQQILGQGPKLLIQFQNNGVVDDSQLPKDRFSAERLKGVDSTLKIQPAKLEDSAVYLCASSSAGTGEETQYFGPGTRLLVL.

V and J are TRBV7-6 and TRBJ1-3; D uncertain. This CDR3 contains 16 residues. Germline V gene sequence: CDR1 SGHVS, CDR2 FNYEAQ. V gave up 3 bases and J gave up 0 bases, with 12 bases separating them. This CDR3 reads CASSLTDSRSGNTIYF. The CDR3 DNA reads as TGTGCCAGCAGCTTGACTGATTCCCGCTCTGGAAACACCATATATTTT.

This clone showed up just once. This sequence joins TRBV5-1 and TRBJ2-2; perhaps TRBD2 as D (6 bases). Per the germline V gene, CDR1 is SGHRS and CDR2 is YFSETQ. The CDR3 loop spans 15 amino acids. The germline V and J ends were trimmed by 4 bases and 1 base, with 11 bases remaining between them. CDR3 sequence: CASSPRGGNTGELFF. CDR3 nucleotide sequence: TGCGCCAGCAGCCCACGGGGAGGGAACACCGGGGAGCTGTTTTTT.

This clone was seen just once. The chain employs TRBV10-2 and TRBJ2-7, with TRBD1 as a possible D gene (5 bases). CDR3 length: 14 amino acids. Trimming removed 7 bases from V and 3 bases from J, with 16 bases in between. Germline CDR1 WSHSY, CDR2 SAAADI. The CDR3 region has the DNA TGCGCCAGCACTGTCTTGGAAGGGGTCTACGAGCAGTACTTC. Amino acids: CASTVLEGVYEQYF.

The chain recombines TRBV2 with TRBJ2-1; the D gene is possibly TRBD2 (6 bases). The germline gives CDR1 SNHLY, CDR2 FYNNEI. V lost 6 bases, J lost 9 bases, and 12 bases lay in between. CDR3 length: 12 residues. The CDR3 bases are TGTGCCAGCAGCCTGGACGGGGGTGAGCAGTTCTTC. Translating it yields CASSLDGGEQFF.

The rearrangement links TRBV29-1 to TRBJ2-1, with D possibly matching TRBD2 (6 bases). The CDR3 length is 12 residues. The V gene lost 4 bases and the J gene lost 9 bases, with 13 bases spanning the gap. The germline V gene encodes CDR1 SQVTM and CDR2 ANQGSEA. The CDR3 DNA reads as TGCAGCGTTGGGCGGGGACGTGGTGAGCAGTTCTTC. Translated: CSVGRGRGEQFF.

The J gene is TRBJ2-1, the V gene TRBV30, with D possibly matching TRBD2 (6 bases). V lost 3 bases, J lost 4 bases, and 22 bases lay in between. Germline V gene data show CDR1 as GTSNPN and CDR2 as SVGIG (reference sequence). This CDR3 comprises 17 residues. This CDR3 reads CAWSTLSLPAGYNEQFF. The CDR3 nucleotides are TGTGCCTGGAGCACCCTGTCTCTCCCCGCGGGATACAATGAGCAGTTCTTC.

The chain recombines TRBV2 with TRBJ2-7; 10 bases align to TRBD2. Germline values: CDR1 SNHLY, CDR2 FYNNEI. V was pared by 10 bases and J by 3 bases, with 9 bases of the junction left unmatched. CDR3 size: 14 residues. The CDR3 loop reads CATLGASGSYEQYF. The CDR3 DNA sequence: TGTGCCACCCTTGGGGCTAGCGGGAGCTACGAGCAGTACTTC.

The chain joins TRBV5-1 to TRBJ1-1; D not resolved. CDR1 and CDR2 from the germline V gene are SGHRS and YFSETQ. The CDR3 has 16 amino acids. Deletions cut 4 bases from V and 0 bases from J, with 16 bases between. The chain's CDR3 is CASSRLGRGLNTEAFF. In DNA, the CDR3 is TGCGCCAGCAGCCGACTTGGGCGAGGGCTGAACACTGAAGCTTTCTTT. Based on the CDR3 plus reference TRBV5-1 and TRBJ1-1, the full variable domain is KAGVTQTPRYLIKTRGQQVTLSCSPISGHRSVSWYQQTPGQGLQFLFEYFSETQRNKGNFPGRFSGRQFSNSRSEMNVSTLELGDSALYLCASSRLGRGLNTEAFFGQGTRLTVV.

The genes are TRBV7-3 and TRBJ2-5; D unclear. CDR1 and CDR2 from the germline V gene are SGHTA and FQGTGA. Trimming took off 2 bases at V and 1 base at J, with 5 bases between the two ends. This CDR3 has 13 amino acids. The CDR3 DNA reads TGTGCCAGCAGCTTACATAGCCAAGAGACCCAGTACTTC. Translating it yields CASSLHSQETQYF. Together with reference TRBV7-3 and TRBJ2-5, the CDR3 gives the full variable domain: GAGVSQTPSNKVTEKGKYVELRCDPISGHTALYWYRQSLGQGPEFLIYFQGTGAADDSGLPNDRFFAVRPEGSVSTLKIQRTERGDSAVYLCASSLHSQETQYFGPGTRLLVL.

This chain uses TRBV19 with TRBJ1-1, with 7 bases identical to TRBD1. Germline loops: CDR1 LNHDA, CDR2 SQIVND (reference sequence). J was trimmed by 1 base and V by 3 bases; bases with no gene match: 2. CDR3 size: 14 residues. The CDR3 sequence is CASSMQGGNTEAFF. As DNA, the CDR3 is TGTGCCAGTAGTATGCAGGGGGGGAACACTGAAGCTTTCTTT.

The chain links TRBV19 to TRBJ2-1, with 10 bases matching TRBD2. The junction had 7 bases not matched to a gene; V was cut back by 4 bases and J by 1 base. The CDR3 length is 17 residues. CDR1 is LNHDA and CDR2 is SQIVND in the germline V gene (reference sequence). The CDR3 loop is CASSRSSGSYSYNEQFF. The CDR3 bases are TGTGCCAGTAGTAGGTCTAGCGGGAGCTATTCCTACAATGAGCAGTTCTTC.

The genes are TRBV14 and TRBJ2-5; 9 bases fit TRBD2. With V trimmed by 4 bases and J by 5 bases, 2 bases remained unmatched. The germline gives CDR1 SGHDN, CDR2 FVKESK. The CDR3 spans 13 residues. As DNA, the CDR3 is TGTGCCAGCAGCCCTAGCGGGATTGAGACCCAGTACTTC. This sequence encodes CASSPSGIETQYF.